Listed below are T cell receptor beta chains from one sample, sequenced in a study of T-cell reconstitution after alpha-beta-depleted transplantation in children. TCRdb used MiXCR to reprocess the PCR reads, holding one entry per CDR3 protein. Found here are 610,000 or so distinct CDR3 sequences, about a quarter of them singletons; the top ten hold 30% to 40%. The material was PBMCs, obtained before TCRalphabeta/CD19-depleted stem cell transplant. The receptors were gathered from a boy under two years old with Wiskott-Aldrich syndrome, due to receive a stem cell transplant. Each CDR3 is given with its conserved first and last residue. D genes are given only for firm matches. Clone sizes are given selectively: once, few, many, or a class where the clone is expanded.

abundance: -
v_gene: TRBV20-1
j_gene: TRBJ1-1
d_gene: -
CDR3aa: CSARDDRNTEAFF
CDR3nt: TGCAGTGCTAGAGATGACCGGAACACTGAAGCTTTCTTT

abundance: many
v_gene: TRBV27
j_gene: TRBJ2-7
d_gene: TRBD2
CDR3aa: CASSKPGLVSEQYF
CDR3nt: TGTGCCAGCAGTAAACCGGGACTAGTCTCCGAGCAGTACTTC

abundance: few
v_gene: TRBV29-1
j_gene: TRBJ1-1
d_gene: -
CDR3aa: CSVRQDWNTEAFF
CDR3nt: TGCAGCGTCCGACAGGATTGGAACACTGAAGCTTTCTTT

abundance: few
v_gene: TRBV20-1
j_gene: TRBJ1-4
d_gene: -
CDR3aa: CSARDLQHSNEKLFF
CDR3nt: TGCAGTGCTAGAGATTTGCAGCACAGTAATGAAAAACTGTTTTTT

abundance: -
v_gene: TRBV5-1
j_gene: TRBJ2-2
d_gene: TRBD2
CDR3aa: CASSLSVLAGRYTGELFF
CDR3nt: TGCGCCAGCAGCTTGTCCGTCCTAGCGGGAAGATACACCGGGGAGCTGTTTTTT

abundance: once
v_gene: TRBV12-3/TRBV12-4
j_gene: TRBJ2-4
d_gene: -
CDR3aa: CASSFGAGAKNIQYF
CDR3nt: TGTGCCAGCAGTTTCGGGGCGGGGGCCAAAAACATTCAGTACTTC

abundance: -
v_gene: TRBV5-1
j_gene: TRBJ1-5
d_gene: -
CDR3aa: CASSLVPWGNQPQHF
CDR3nt: TGCGCCAGCAGCTTGGTACCCTGGGGCAATCAGCCCCAGCATTTT

abundance: few
v_gene: TRBV5-1
j_gene: TRBJ2-3
d_gene: -
CDR3aa: CASRRDRPSTDTQYF
CDR3nt: TGCGCCAGCAGAAGAGACAGACCGAGCACAGATACGCAGTATTTT

abundance: -
v_gene: TRBV29-1
j_gene: TRBJ2-1
d_gene: -
CDR3aa: CSVVKGGRPNEQFF
CDR3nt: TGCAGCGTTGTTAAAGGGGGACGCCCTAATGAGCAGTTCTTC

abundance: -
v_gene: TRBV20-1
j_gene: TRBJ1-4
d_gene: -
CDR3aa: CSASVATNEKLFF
CDR3nt: TGCAGTGCTTCGGTTGCAACTAATGAAAAACTGTTTTTT

abundance: -
v_gene: TRBV20-1
j_gene: TRBJ2-5
d_gene: TRBD1
CDR3aa: CSVDRGTYQETQYF
CDR3nt: TGCAGTGTGGACAGGGGAACCTACCAAGAGACCCAGTACTTC

abundance: -
v_gene: TRBV20-1
j_gene: TRBJ2-7
d_gene: TRBD1
CDR3aa: CSAPMDRGYHEQYF
CDR3nt: TGCAGTGCCCCAATGGACAGGGGGTACCACGAGCAGTACTTC

abundance: -
v_gene: TRBV5-6
j_gene: TRBJ2-3
d_gene: -
CDR3aa: CASSFLRTSTDTQYF
CDR3nt: TGTGCCAGCAGCTTCCTCAGAACTAGCACAGATACGCAGTATTTT

abundance: -
v_gene: TRBV20-1
j_gene: TRBJ2-7
d_gene: TRBD1
CDR3aa: CSAVGQGASYEQYF
CDR3nt: TGCAGTGCTGTCGGACAGGGGGCCTCCTACGAGCAGTACTTC

abundance: -
v_gene: TRBV2
j_gene: TRBJ2-4
d_gene: TRBD1
CDR3aa: CASNRATGPFKNIQYF
CDR3nt: TGTGCCAGCAACCGGGCGACAGGGCCCTTCAAAAACATTCAGTACTTC

abundance: few
v_gene: TRBV28
j_gene: TRBJ2-7
d_gene: -
CDR3aa: CASRRYEQYF
CDR3nt: TGTGCCAGCAGGCGGTACGAGCAGTACTTC